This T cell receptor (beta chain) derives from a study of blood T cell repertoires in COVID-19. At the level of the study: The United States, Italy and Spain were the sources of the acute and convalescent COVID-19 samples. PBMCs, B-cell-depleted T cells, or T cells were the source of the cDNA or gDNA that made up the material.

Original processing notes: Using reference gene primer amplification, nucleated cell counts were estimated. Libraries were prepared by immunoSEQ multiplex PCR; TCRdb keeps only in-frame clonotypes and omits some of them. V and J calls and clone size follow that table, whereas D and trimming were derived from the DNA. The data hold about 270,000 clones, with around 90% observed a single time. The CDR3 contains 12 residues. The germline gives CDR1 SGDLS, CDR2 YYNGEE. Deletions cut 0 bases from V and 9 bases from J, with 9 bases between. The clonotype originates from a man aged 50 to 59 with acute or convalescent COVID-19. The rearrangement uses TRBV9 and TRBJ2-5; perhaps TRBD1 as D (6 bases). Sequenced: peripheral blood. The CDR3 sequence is CASSVVQGPQYF. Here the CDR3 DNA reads TGTGCCAGCAGCGTAGTTCAGGGGCCCCAGTACTTC.